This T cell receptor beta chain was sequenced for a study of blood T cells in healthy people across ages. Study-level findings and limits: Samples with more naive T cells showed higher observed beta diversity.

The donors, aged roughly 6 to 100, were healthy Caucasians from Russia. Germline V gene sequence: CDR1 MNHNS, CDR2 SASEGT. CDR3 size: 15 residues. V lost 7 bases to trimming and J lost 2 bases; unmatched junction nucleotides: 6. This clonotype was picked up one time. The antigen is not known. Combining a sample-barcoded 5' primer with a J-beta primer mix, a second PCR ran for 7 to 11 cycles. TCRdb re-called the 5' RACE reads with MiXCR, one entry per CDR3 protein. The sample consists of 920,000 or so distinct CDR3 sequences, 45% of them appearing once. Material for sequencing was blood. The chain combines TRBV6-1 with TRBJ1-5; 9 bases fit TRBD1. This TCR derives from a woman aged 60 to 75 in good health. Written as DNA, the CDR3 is TGTGCCAGCATACGGACAGGGGATCGCAATCAGCCCCAGCATTTT. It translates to CASIRTGDRNQPQHF.